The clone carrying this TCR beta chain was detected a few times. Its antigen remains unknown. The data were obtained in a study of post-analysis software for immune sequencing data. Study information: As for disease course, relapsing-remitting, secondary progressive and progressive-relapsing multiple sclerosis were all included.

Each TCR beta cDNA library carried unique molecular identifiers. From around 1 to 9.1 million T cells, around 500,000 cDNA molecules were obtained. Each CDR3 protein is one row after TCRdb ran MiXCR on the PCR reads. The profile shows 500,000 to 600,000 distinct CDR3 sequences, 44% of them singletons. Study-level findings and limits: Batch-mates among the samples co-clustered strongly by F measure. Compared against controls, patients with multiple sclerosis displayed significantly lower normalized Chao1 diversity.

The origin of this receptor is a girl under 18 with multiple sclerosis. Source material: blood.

The CDR3 loop reads CASSLIDYEQYF. The CDR3 DNA is TGTGCCAGCAGCTTGATAGACTACGAGCAGTACTTC. The V gene is TRBV7-2, the J gene TRBJ2-7; D is undetermined. CDR1 is SGHTA and CDR2 is FQGNSA in the germline V gene. The CDR3 spans 12 residues. The V end was cut by 3 bases, the J end by 3 bases, with 6 bases between.